Described below is a single TCR beta chain sequence and its context. This entry is derived from a study of blood T cell repertoires in COVID-19. Study in general: Italy, Spain and the United States were the sources of the convalescent and acute COVID-19 samples. The analysed material was cDNA or gDNA that came from T cells, B-cell-depleted T cells, or PBMCs.

CDR1 SGHVS and CDR2 FQNEAQ come from the germline V gene. This CDR3 region has 17 residues. The V segment lost 5 bases and the J segment 2 bases; nucleotides outside the gene matches: 12. As processed by the authors: Reference gene primer amplification in the assay estimated nucleated cell counts. TCRdb's copy holds only in-frame clones and misses some; the assay was immunoSEQ multiplex PCR. V and J calls plus clone size are reproduced from that table; the DNA served to infer D and trimming. The sample yields some 160,000 clones, 80% seen once. The clonotype was recovered from a woman between 45 and 65 years old with acute or convalescent COVID-19. V and J are TRBV7-8 and TRBJ2-5; TRBD2 matches at 9 bases. The sample comprised peripheral blood. This chain's CDR3 is CASSASPKRGAQETQYF. In DNA, the CDR3 is TGTGCCAGCAGCGCCTCCCCCAAGCGGGGGGCACAAGAGACCCAGTACTTC.